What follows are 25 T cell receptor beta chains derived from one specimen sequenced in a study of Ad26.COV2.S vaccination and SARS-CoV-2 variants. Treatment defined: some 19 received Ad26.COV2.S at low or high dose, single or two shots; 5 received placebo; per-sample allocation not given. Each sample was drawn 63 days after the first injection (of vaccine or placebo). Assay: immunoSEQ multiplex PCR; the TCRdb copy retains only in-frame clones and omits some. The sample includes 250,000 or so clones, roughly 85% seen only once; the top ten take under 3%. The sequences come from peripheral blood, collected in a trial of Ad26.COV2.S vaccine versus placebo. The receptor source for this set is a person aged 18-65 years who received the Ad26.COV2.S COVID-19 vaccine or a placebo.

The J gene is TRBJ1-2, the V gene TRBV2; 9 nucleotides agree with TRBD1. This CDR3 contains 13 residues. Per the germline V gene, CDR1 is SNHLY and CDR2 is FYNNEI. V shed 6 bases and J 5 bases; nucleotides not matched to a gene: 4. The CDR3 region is CASSLQGAYGYTF. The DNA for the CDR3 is TGTGCCAGCAGCCTACAGGGGGCATATGGCTACACCTTC.

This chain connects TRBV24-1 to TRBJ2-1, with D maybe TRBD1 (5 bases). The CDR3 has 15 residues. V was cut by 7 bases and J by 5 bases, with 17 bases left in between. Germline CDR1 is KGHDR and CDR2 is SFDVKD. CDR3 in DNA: TGTGCCACCAGCCGCCCAGGAGACAGAGACAATGAGCAGTTCTTC. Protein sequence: CATSRPGDRDNEQFF.

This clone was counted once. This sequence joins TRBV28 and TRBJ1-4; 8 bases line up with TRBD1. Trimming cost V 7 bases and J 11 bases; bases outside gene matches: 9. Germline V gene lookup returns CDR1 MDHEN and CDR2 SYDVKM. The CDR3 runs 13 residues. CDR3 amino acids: CASTRGQGRKLFF. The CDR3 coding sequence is TGTGCCAGCACTAGAGGACAGGGACGGAAACTGTTTTTT.

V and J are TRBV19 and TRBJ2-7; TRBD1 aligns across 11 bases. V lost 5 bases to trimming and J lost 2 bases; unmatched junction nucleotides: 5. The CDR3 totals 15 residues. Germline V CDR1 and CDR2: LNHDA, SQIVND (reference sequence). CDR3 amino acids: CASSADRGHAYEQYF. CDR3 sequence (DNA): TGTGCCAGTAGTGCGGACAGGGGGCACGCCTACGAGCAGTACTTC.

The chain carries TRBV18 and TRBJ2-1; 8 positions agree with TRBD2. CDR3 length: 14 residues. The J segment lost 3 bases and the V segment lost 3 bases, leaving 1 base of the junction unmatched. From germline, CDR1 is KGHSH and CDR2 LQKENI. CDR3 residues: CASSPAGGYNEQFF. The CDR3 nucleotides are TGTGCCAGCTCACCGGCGGGAGGCTACAATGAGCAGTTCTTC.

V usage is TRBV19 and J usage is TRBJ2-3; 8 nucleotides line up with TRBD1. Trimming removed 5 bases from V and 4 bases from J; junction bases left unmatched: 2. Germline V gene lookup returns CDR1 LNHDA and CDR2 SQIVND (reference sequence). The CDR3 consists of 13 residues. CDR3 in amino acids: CASSSRGPDTQYF. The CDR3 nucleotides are TGTGCCAGTAGTTCCAGGGGGCCAGATACGCAGTATTTT.

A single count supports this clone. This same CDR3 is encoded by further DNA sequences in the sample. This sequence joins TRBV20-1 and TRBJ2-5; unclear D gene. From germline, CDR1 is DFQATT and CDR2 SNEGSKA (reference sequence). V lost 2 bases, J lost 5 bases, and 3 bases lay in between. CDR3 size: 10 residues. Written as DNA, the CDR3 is TGCAGTGCTAGACGGGAGACCCAGTACTTC. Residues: CSARRETQYF.

The CDR3: CSVGDPYNEQFF. The CDR3 DNA is TGCAGCGTTGGGGACCCCTACAATGAGCAGTTCTTC. The V call is TRBV29-1, the J call TRBJ2-1; D assignment may be TRBD1 or TRBD2 (5 bases each). The CDR3 has 12 residues. V was cut by 4 bases and J by 2 bases, with 6 bases left in between. The germline CDR1 and CDR2 sequences are SQVTM and ANQGSEA.

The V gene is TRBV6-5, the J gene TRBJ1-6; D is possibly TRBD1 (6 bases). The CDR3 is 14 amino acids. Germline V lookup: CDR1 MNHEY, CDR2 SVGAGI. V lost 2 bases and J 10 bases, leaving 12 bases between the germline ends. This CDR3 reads CASSYKPTGSPLHF. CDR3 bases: TGTGCCAGCAGTTACAAGCCAACAGGGTCACCCCTCCACTTT.

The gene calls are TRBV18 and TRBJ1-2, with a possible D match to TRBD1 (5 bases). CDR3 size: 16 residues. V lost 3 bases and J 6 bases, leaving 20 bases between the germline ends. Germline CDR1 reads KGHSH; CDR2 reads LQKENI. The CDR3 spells CASSPLAQGVRDGYTF. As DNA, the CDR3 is TGTGCCAGCTCACCCTTAGCCCAAGGGGTGCGGGATGGCTACACCTTC.

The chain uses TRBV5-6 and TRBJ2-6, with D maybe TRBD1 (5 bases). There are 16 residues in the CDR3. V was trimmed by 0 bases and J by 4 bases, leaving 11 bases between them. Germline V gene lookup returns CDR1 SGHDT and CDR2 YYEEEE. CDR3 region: CASSLVRRAGANVLTF. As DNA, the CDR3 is TGTGCCAGCAGCTTGGTGCGCAGGGCAGGGGCCAACGTCCTGACTTTC.

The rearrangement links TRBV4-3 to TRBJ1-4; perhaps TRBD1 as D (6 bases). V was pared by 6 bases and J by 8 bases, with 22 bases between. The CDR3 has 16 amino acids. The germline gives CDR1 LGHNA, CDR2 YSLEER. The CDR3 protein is CASSHVNREADEKLFF. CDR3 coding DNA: TGCGCCAGCAGTCACGTAAACAGGGAAGCTGACGAAAAACTGTTTTTT.

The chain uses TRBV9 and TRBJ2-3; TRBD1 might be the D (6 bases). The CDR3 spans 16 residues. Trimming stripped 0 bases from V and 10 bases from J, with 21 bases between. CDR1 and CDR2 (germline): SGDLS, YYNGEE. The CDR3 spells CASSVEVGALQIPQYF. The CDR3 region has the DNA TGTGCCAGCAGCGTAGAGGTGGGGGCCCTACAGATACCGCAGTATTTT.

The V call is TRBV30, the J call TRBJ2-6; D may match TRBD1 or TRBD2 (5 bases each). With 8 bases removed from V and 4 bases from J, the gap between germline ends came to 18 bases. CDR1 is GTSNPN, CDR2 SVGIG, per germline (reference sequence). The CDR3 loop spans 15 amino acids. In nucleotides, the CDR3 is TGTGCCGGGGACCTCCTCGGTAGAGGGGCCAACGTCCTGACTTTC. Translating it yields CAGDLLGRGANVLTF.

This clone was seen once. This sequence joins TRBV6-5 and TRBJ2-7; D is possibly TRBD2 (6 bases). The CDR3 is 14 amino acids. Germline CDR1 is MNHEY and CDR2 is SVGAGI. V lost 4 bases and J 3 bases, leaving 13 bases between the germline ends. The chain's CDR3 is CASSSRGLDYEQYF. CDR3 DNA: TGTGCCAGCAGTTCAAGGGGACTGGACTACGAGCAGTACTTC.

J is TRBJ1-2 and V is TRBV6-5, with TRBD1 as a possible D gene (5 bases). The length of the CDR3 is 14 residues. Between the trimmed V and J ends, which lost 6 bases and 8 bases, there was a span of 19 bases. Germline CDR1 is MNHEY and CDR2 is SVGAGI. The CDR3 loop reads CASSPFSTRDGYTF. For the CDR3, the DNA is TGTGCCAGCAGCCCCTTTTCTACCCGGGACGGCTACACCTTC.

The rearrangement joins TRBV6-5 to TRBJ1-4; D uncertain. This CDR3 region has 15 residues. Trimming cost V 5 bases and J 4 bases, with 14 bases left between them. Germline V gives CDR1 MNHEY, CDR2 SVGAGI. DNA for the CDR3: TGTGCCAGCAGTATCGACGGTTCAAATAATGAAAAACTGTTTTTT. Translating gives CASSIDGSNNEKLFF.

CDR3 sequence: CASSPAGSYEQYF. CDR3 sequence (DNA): TGTGCCAGCAGCCCGGCGGGCTCCTACGAGCAGTACTTC. The chain carries TRBV14 and TRBJ2-7; D possibly corresponds to TRBD2 (5 bases). Looked up from germline, CDR1 is SGHDN and CDR2 is FVKESK. V was trimmed by 4 bases and J by 0 bases, leaving 7 bases between them. The CDR3 runs to 13 residues.

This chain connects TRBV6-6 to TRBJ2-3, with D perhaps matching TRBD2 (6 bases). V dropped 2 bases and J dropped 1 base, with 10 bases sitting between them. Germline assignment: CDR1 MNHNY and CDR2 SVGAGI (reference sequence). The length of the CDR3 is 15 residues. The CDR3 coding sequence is TGTGCCAGCAGTTACCCCTGGGGGGGCACAGATACGCAGTATTTT. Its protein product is CASSYPWGGTDTQYF.

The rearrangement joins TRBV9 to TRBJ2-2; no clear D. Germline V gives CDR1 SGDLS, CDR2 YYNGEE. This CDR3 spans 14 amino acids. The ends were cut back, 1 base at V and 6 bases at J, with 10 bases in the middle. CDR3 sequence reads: CASSVTTVPGELFF. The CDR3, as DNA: TGTGCCAGCAGCGTAACTACAGTCCCCGGGGAGCTGTTTTTT.

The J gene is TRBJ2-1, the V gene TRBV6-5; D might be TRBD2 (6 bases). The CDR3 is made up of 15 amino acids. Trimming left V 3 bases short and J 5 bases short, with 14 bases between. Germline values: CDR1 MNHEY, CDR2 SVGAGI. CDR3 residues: CASSYGGTFNNEQFF. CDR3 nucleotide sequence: TGTGCCAGCAGTTATGGAGGGACTTTCAACAATGAGCAGTTCTTC.

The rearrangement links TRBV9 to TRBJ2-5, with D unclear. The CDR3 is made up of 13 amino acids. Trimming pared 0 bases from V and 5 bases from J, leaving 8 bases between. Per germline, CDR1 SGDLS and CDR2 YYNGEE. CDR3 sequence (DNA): TGTGCCAGCAGCGTAGGGGATTGGGAGACCCAGTACTTC. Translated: CASSVGDWETQYF.

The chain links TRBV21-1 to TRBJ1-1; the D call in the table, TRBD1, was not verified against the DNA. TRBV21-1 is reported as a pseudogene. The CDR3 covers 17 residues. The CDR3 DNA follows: TGTGCCAGCAGCAATGGCCGACAGGGATTCTTGAACACTGAAGCTTTCTTT. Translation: CASSNGRQGFLNTEAFF.

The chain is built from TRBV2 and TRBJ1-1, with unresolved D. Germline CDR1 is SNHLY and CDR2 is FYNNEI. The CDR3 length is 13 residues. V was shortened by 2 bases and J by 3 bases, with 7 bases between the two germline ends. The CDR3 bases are TGTGCCAGCAGTGAAACGGTTTACACTGAAGCTTTCTTT. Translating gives CASSETVYTEAFF. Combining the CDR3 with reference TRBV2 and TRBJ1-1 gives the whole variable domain EPEVTQTPSHQVTQMGQEVILRCVPISNHLYFYWYRQILGQKVEFLVSFYNNEISEKSEIFDDQFSVERPDGSNFTLKIRSTKLEDSAMYFCASSETVYTEAFFGQGTRLTVV.

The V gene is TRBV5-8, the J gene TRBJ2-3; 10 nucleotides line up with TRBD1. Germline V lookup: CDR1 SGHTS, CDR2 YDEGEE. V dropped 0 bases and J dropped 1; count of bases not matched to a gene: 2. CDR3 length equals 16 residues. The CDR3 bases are TGTGCCAGCAGCTTGGAGGGGACAGGGGGCACAGATACGCAGTATTTT. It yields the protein CASSLEGTGGTDTQYF.